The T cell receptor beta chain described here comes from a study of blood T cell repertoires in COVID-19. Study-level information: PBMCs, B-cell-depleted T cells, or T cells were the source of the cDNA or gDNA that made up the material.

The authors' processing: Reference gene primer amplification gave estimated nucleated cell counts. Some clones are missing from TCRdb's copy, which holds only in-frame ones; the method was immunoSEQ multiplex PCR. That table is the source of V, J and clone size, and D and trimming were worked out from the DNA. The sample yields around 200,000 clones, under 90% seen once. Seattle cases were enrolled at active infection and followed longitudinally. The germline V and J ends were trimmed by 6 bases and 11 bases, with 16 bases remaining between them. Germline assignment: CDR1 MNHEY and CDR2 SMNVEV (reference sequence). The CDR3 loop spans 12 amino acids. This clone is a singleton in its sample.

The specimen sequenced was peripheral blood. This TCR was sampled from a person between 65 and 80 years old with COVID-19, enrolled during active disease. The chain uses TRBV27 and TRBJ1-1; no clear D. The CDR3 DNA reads TGTGCCAGCAGAAGCCCTGAGACCAGGGCTTTCTTT. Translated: CASRSPETRAFF.